A selection of T cell receptor beta chains follows, all from one sample in a study of early T cells in non-severe SARS-CoV-2 infection. TCRdb re-called the 5' RACE reads with MiXCR, one entry per CDR3 protein. The table includes around 39,000 distinct CDR3 sequences, about 8% detected once. Sequencing used whole blood, obtained at baseline. All receptors derive from an adult who was a healthcare worker with PCR-confirmed SARS-CoV-2 infection or an uninfected control (not recorded which). CDR3s include the opening cysteine and the closing phenylalanine or tryptophan. Fields, in order: J gene, V gene, CDR3 protein.

j_call: TRBJ2-3
v_call: TRBV4-1
cdr3_aa: CASSQLNVGFADTQYF

j_call: TRBJ1-5
v_call: TRBV4-3
cdr3_aa: CASSQDRRGPQHF

j_call: TRBJ2-2
v_call: TRBV29-1
cdr3_aa: CSVEGNTGELFF

j_call: TRBJ2-1
v_call: TRBV12-3/TRBV12-4
cdr3_aa: CASRWSGNEQFF

j_call: TRBJ2-5
v_call: TRBV5-1
cdr3_aa: CASSLPGRIQETQYF

j_call: TRBJ1-6
v_call: TRBV28
cdr3_aa: CASSISGTANSPLHF

j_call: TRBJ2-7
v_call: TRBV12-3/TRBV12-4
cdr3_aa: CASSPRAYEQYF

j_call: TRBJ1-1
v_call: TRBV24-1
cdr3_aa: CATSDPLYSEAFF

j_call: TRBJ2-2
v_call: TRBV24-1
cdr3_aa: CATSDSGQGISGELFF

j_call: TRBJ2-3
v_call: TRBV12-3/TRBV12-4
cdr3_aa: CASRGQSRFTQYF

j_call: TRBJ2-1
v_call: TRBV11-3
cdr3_aa: CASSLVGGGNSYNEQFF

j_call: TRBJ2-7
v_call: TRBV2
cdr3_aa: CASSTQAYEQYF

j_call: TRBJ1-5
v_call: TRBV20-1
cdr3_aa: CSAREYGTGGNQPQHF

j_call: TRBJ2-7
v_call: TRBV29-1
cdr3_aa: CSVEARGGNYEQYF

j_call: TRBJ1-5
v_call: TRBV3-1
cdr3_aa: CASSQDPQLKDQPQHF

j_call: TRBJ1-1
v_call: TRBV12-3/TRBV12-4
cdr3_aa: CASSPEGTRRAFF

j_call: TRBJ1-3
v_call: TRBV28
cdr3_aa: CASSLSSGPSSGNTIYF

j_call: TRBJ1-2
v_call: TRBV7-6
cdr3_aa: CASSPTGTGVYGYTF

j_call: TRBJ1-4
v_call: TRBV11-2
cdr3_aa: CASSHIGQPTNEKLFF

j_call: TRBJ1-1
v_call: TRBV6-1
cdr3_aa: CASSSRQYTEAFF

j_call: TRBJ2-1
v_call: TRBV7-9
cdr3_aa: CASSPAMSSYNEQFF

j_call: TRBJ2-3
v_call: TRBV2
cdr3_aa: CASTGLAGGGGDTQYF

j_call: TRBJ2-2
v_call: TRBV5-1
cdr3_aa: CASSPRGDTGELFF

j_call: TRBJ2-2
v_call: TRBV20-1
cdr3_aa: CSARDNLRDPNTGELFF

j_call: TRBJ2-3
v_call: TRBV29-1
cdr3_aa: CSVSGRGRTDTQYF

j_call: TRBJ1-6
v_call: TRBV4-2
cdr3_aa: CASREEQGPGNSPLHF

j_call: TRBJ2-6
v_call: TRBV5-4
cdr3_aa: CASSRDPGQGLGANVLTF

j_call: TRBJ1-5
v_call: TRBV27
cdr3_aa: CASSLSGGANNQPQHF

j_call: TRBJ2-3
v_call: TRBV4-1
cdr3_aa: CASSQILGGTDTQYF

j_call: TRBJ2-3
v_call: TRBV12-3/TRBV12-4
cdr3_aa: CASSHRDTQYF

j_call: TRBJ2-6
v_call: TRBV12-3/TRBV12-4
cdr3_aa: CASGPTVLSSGANVLTF

j_call: TRBJ2-1
v_call: TRBV28
cdr3_aa: CASSLSGARGQFF

j_call: TRBJ2-7
v_call: TRBV28
cdr3_aa: CASSTNLEARYYEQYF

j_call: TRBJ2-7
v_call: TRBV5-1
cdr3_aa: CASSLDVTAIYEQYF

j_call: TRBJ1-1
v_call: TRBV11-2
cdr3_aa: CASSAQGALPLAFF

j_call: TRBJ2-1
v_call: TRBV12-3/TRBV12-4
cdr3_aa: CASSFFRREPPYNEQFF

j_call: TRBJ2-1
v_call: TRBV11-2
cdr3_aa: CASSPPAGGHNEQFF

j_call: TRBJ2-1
v_call: TRBV6-5
cdr3_aa: CASSVIREFYNEQFF

j_call: TRBJ2-6
v_call: TRBV11-1
cdr3_aa: CASSRRVSGANVLTF

j_call: TRBJ2-1
v_call: TRBV5-1
cdr3_aa: CASSLGQTYNEQFF

j_call: TRBJ1-5
v_call: TRBV3-1
cdr3_aa: CASSQTRGGRSYSNQPQHF

j_call: TRBJ2-5
v_call: TRBV11-2
cdr3_aa: CASRYLRGGKETQYF